This T cell receptor beta chain was obtained from a study of blood T cell repertoires in COVID-19. Study background: The cDNA or gDNA used as material had been derived from T cells, B-cell-depleted T cells, or PBMCs.

Germline V CDR1 and CDR2: SQVTM, ANQGSEA. CDR3 length equals 15 residues. After removal of 7 bases from V and 4 bases from J, the junction contained 12 bases not matched to a gene. The study drew participants aged about 18 to 89 years from roughly 25 US areas. Assignment of participants to cohorts was predicated upon participant-reported clinical history. Recovered participants had two consecutive negative NP/OP PCR tests, healthcare professional clearance, or symptom resolution. Using immunoSEQ multiplex PCR, the repertoire was profiled, and TCRdb retains in-frame clones only, with some absent. The sample has around 250,000 clones, roughly 85% seen once.

The sample consisted of PBMCs or T cells enriched from blood (not recorded which). The chain carries TRBV29-1 and TRBJ2-5, with 10 bases that match TRBD1. This TCR was sampled from a woman aged 50 to 60 who had recovered from COVID-19. The CDR3, as DNA: TGCAGCGCATGCACGGGACAGGGGCTAGGAGAGACCCAGTACTTC. This gives the protein CSACTGQGLGETQYF.